This is a list of T cell receptor beta chains from one sample in a study of T cells after yellow fever vaccination. TCRdb analysed the 5' RACE reads with MiXCR anew, one entry per CDR3 protein. This table has 600,000 to 750,000 distinct CDR3 sequences, around an eighth appearing once. The sample was PBMCs, taken on the day of the yellow fever booster vaccination. These TCRs come from a man aged 25 to 40 who received the YFV17D yellow fever vaccine. Each CDR3 is given with its conserved first and last residue. Each record gives: V gene, J gene, clone size, D gene, CDR3 protein, CDR3 DNA. A D gene is named only where the DNA matches it firmly. Clone sizes are given selectively: once, few, many, or a class where the clone is expanded.

TRBV20-1	TRBJ2-7	.	.	CSAVREHYEQYF	TGCAGTGCTGTACGGGAGCACTACGAGCAGTACTTC
TRBV5-1	TRBJ2-7	few	TRBD2	CASSTGGLAGYEQYF	TGCGCCAGCAGCACTGGTGGTCTAGCGGGTTACGAGCAGTACTTC
TRBV29-1	TRBJ2-1	.	.	CSVDPNGSRNEQFF	TGCAGCGTTGATCCGAACGGGAGTAGAAATGAGCAGTTCTTC
TRBV20-1	TRBJ2-5	many	.	CSARDYLVAGETQYF	TGCAGTGCTAGAGATTATTTGGTAGCCGGAGAGACCCAGTACTTC
TRBV7-2	TRBJ1-3	few	.	CASSLPASGNTIYF	TGTGCCAGCAGCTTACCAGCCTCTGGAAACACCATATATTTT
TRBV27	TRBJ2-3	few	.	CASSLHISTDTQYF	TGTGCCAGCAGTTTACACATTAGCACAGATACGCAGTATTTT
TRBV20-1	TRBJ2-7	few	.	CSAQDRESEQYF	TGCAGTGCCCAGGACAGAGAGTCCGAGCAGTACTTC
TRBV12-3/TRBV12-4	TRBJ1-1	few	.	CASSSTGSGAFF	TGTGCCAGCAGTTCAACAGGGAGTGGAGCTTTCTTT
TRBV11-2	TRBJ2-3	few	TRBD2	CASSSWTSGRTDTQYF	TGTGCCAGCAGCTCATGGACTAGCGGGAGGACAGATACGCAGTATTTT
TRBV20-1	TRBJ2-6	.	.	CSASPITGPGANVLTF	TGCAGTGCTAGCCCTATCACAGGGCCCGGGGCCAACGTCCTGACTTTC
TRBV20-1	TRBJ2-5	few	TRBD1	CSAPPGTETPWGQETQYF	TGCAGTGCCCCTCCTGGGACAGAGACTCCTTGGGGGCAAGAGACCCAGTACTTC
TRBV10-1	TRBJ2-7	.	.	CASSGDPLSEQYF	TGCGCCAGCAGTGGGGACCCCCTCTCCGAGCAGTACTTC
TRBV14	TRBJ2-5	.	.	CASSQGILPQYF	TGTGCCAGCAGCCAAGGAATACTTCCCCAGTACTTC
TRBV30	TRBJ1-6	few	.	CAWRPDRFRDSPLHF	TGTGCCTGGAGACCAGATAGGTTTCGGGATTCACCCCTCCACTTT
TRBV4-3	TRBJ2-3	many	.	CASSQGRTDTQYF	TGTGCCAGCAGCCAAGGAAGAACTGATACGCAGTATTTT
TRBV29-1	TRBJ2-6	.	.	CSVEDDSGANVLTF	TGCAGCGTTGAAGATGACTCTGGGGCCAACGTCCTGACTTTC
TRBV20-1	TRBJ2-3	.	.	CSARGERRAFTDTQYF	TGCAGTGCTAGAGGAGAGAGGAGGGCTTTCACAGATACGCAGTATTTT
TRBV12-3/TRBV12-4	TRBJ2-3	.	TRBD2	CASRSSSGYQLWDTQYF	TGTGCCAGCAGGTCATCTAGCGGGTATCAGTTATGGGATACGCAGTATTTT
TRBV11-1	TRBJ2-1	few	.	CASSSPIQRGSYNEQFF	TGTGCCAGCAGCTCGCCTATTCAACGAGGGAGCTACAATGAGCAGTTCTTC
TRBV7-9	TRBJ2-3	few	.	CASTRRGSTDTQYF	TGTGCCAGCACGCGCAGGGGTAGCACAGATACGCAGTATTTT
TRBV20-1	TRBJ2-4	.	TRBD2	CSARVARTSGRAGAKNIQYF	TGCAGTGCTAGAGTTGCCCGGACTAGCGGGAGGGCGGGAGCCAAAAACATTCAGTACTTC
TRBV19	TRBJ2-2	few	.	CASSIDWEAGELFF	TGTGCCAGTAGTATAGATTGGGAAGCCGGGGAGCTGTTTTTT
TRBV6-1	TRBJ1-1	.	.	CASSPKWENTEAFF	TGTGCCAGCAGCCCGAAATGGGAGAACACTGAAGCTTTCTTT
TRBV29-1	TRBJ2-1	.	.	CSVIASEQFF	TGCAGCGTTATTGCGTCTGAGCAGTTCTTC
TRBV7-2	TRBJ1-1	.	.	CASSLRGRPEAFF	TGTGCCAGCAGCCTAAGAGGACGTCCTGAAGCTTTCTTT
TRBV1	TRBJ2-6	.	.	CTSSQDRSLGLADPSGANVLTF	TGCACCAGCAGCCAAGATAGGTCTTTGGGACTAGCGGACCCCTCTGGGGCCAACGTCCTGACTTTC
TRBV14	TRBJ2-1	few	.	CASSQVHEQFF	TGTGCCAGCAGCCAAGTGCATGAGCAGTTCTTC
TRBV12-3/TRBV12-4	TRBJ2-7	many	.	CASSPGWEGRYEQYF	TGTGCCAGCAGTCCCGGGTGGGAAGGGAGGTACGAGCAGTACTTC
TRBV6-2/TRBV6-3	TRBJ2-3	.	.	CASSHMGPTDTQYF	TGTGCCAGCAGCCACATGGGACCAACAGATACGCAGTATTTT
TRBV19	TRBJ1-2	few	TRBD1	CASDNPKTGRYGYTF	TGTGCCAGTGACAACCCAAAGACAGGGAGGTATGGCTACACCTTC
TRBV6-1	TRBJ2-5	few	.	CASSEALLGRSQETQYF	TGTGCCAGCAGTGAAGCGTTACTAGGACGGAGCCAAGAGACCCAGTACTTC
TRBV20-1	TRBJ2-1	few	TRBD2	CSARAGTSVYNEQFF	TGCAGTGCTAGAGCCGGGACTAGCGTGTACAATGAGCAGTTCTTC
TRBV12-3/TRBV12-4	TRBJ2-2	.	.	CASSYGLSTGELFF	TGTGCCAGCAGCTACGGACTCAGCACCGGGGAGCTGTTTTTT
TRBV5-1	TRBJ2-3	many	TRBD2	CASSLFNSGNSDTQYF	TGCGCCAGCAGCTTGTTCAATAGCGGGAATTCAGATACGCAGTATTTT
TRBV7-2	TRBJ1-6	.	.	CASSLEVNSPLHF	TGTGCCAGCAGCTTAGAAGTGAATTCACCCCTCCACTTT
TRBV3-1	TRBJ1-1	few	TRBD1	CASSRASRGLVRNTEAFF	TGTGCCAGCAGCCGAGCCAGCAGGGGGCTCGTTAGGAACACTGAAGCTTTCTTT
TRBV12-3/TRBV12-4	TRBJ2-7	few	TRBD2	CASSFLLLAGGPGNEQYF	TGTGCCAGCAGTTTCCTATTATTAGCGGGAGGGCCCGGAAACGAGCAGTACTTC
TRBV19	TRBJ1-5	few	.	CASIEGIMSNQPQHF	TGTGCCAGTATTGAGGGGATCATGAGCAATCAGCCCCAGCATTTT
TRBV5-1	TRBJ2-5	.	TRBD2	CASSLGGTSGAETQYF	TGCGCCAGCAGCTTGGGGGGGACTAGCGGAGCAGAGACCCAGTACTTC
TRBV30	TRBJ2-1	.	TRBD2	CACPLTGLAGYNEQFF	TGTGCCTGCCCTCTTACGGGACTAGCGGGGTACAATGAGCAGTTCTTC
TRBV3-1	TRBJ2-7	few	.	CASSRLATYEQYF	TGTGCCAGCAGCCGACTTGCCACCTACGAGCAGTACTTC
TRBV12-3/TRBV12-4	TRBJ2-1	few	.	CASTGNYNEQFF	TGTGCCAGCACAGGGAACTACAATGAGCAGTTCTTC
TRBV5-1	TRBJ2-3	.	.	CASRPGGAAADTQYF	TGCGCCAGCCGCCCGGGCGGGGCTGCGGCAGATACGCAGTATTTT
TRBV3-1	TRBJ2-7	.	TRBD1	CASSRQGASSEQYF	TGTGCCAGCAGCCGACAGGGGGCTTCTTCCGAGCAGTACTTC
TRBV19	TRBJ2-1	.	.	CASSIGRQIYNEQFF	TGTGCCAGTAGTATCGGACGACAGATCTACAATGAGCAGTTCTTC
TRBV7-9	TRBJ2-7	.	TRBD1	CASSAGQAGTPSYEQYF	TGTGCCAGCAGCGCGGGACAGGCCGGGACCCCGTCCTACGAGCAGTACTTC
TRBV5-4	TRBJ2-7	.	TRBD1	CASSSKQGAVYEQYF	TGTGCCAGCAGCTCAAAACAGGGGGCGGTCTACGAGCAGTACTTC
TRBV7-2	TRBJ2-7	.	TRBD2	CASSSGLAGGLYNEQYF	TGTGCCAGCAGCTCGGGACTAGCGGGAGGCCTTTACAACGAGCAGTACTTC
TRBV19	TRBJ2-3	.	.	CASSFTGPTDTQYF	TGTGCCAGTAGTTTCACGGGACCCACAGATACGCAGTATTTT
TRBV28	TRBJ2-7	.	TRBD1	CASSFATGAGSYEQYF	TGTGCCAGCAGTTTTGCAACAGGGGCTGGGTCCTACGAGCAGTACTTC
TRBV28	TRBJ2-1	.	.	CASSLEADEQFF	TGTGCCAGCAGCCTCGAGGCGGATGAGCAGTTCTTC